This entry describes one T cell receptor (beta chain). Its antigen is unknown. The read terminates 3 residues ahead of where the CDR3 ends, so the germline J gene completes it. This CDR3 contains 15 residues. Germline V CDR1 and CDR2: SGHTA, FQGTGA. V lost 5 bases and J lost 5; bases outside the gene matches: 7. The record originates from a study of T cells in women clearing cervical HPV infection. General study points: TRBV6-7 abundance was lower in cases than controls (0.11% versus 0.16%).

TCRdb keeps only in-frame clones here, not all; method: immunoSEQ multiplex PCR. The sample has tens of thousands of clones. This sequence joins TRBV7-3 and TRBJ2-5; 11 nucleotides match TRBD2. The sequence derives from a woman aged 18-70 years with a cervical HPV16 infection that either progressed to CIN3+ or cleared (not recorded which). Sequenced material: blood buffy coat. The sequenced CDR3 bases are TGTGCCAGCAGCATTAGCGGGGGGGCTGGGGAGACC. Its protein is CASSISGGAGET. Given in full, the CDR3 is CASSISGGAGETQYF.